Below, one T cell receptor (beta chain) is given with its context. The assay was immunoSEQ multiplex PCR, and TCRdb's table has in-frame clones only and misses some. The sample lists some 87,000 clones, approximately 80% occurring once. This sample was taken from a study of blood T cell repertoires in COVID-19. Germline CDR1 reads SGHTA; CDR2 reads FQGNSA. V lost 1 base to trimming and J lost 7 bases; unmatched junction nucleotides: 4. The CDR3 runs 16 residues. Sequencing was done on a sample of peripheral blood. The receptor was derived from a human donor in a cohort sampled during active COVID-19. The chain combines TRBV7-2 with TRBJ2-1; 13 nucleotides line up with TRBD2. The CDR3 DNA reads as TGTGCCAGCAGCTTAGTTGGGACTAGCGGGGATAATGAGCAGTTCTTC. Its translation: CASSLVGTSGDNEQFF.